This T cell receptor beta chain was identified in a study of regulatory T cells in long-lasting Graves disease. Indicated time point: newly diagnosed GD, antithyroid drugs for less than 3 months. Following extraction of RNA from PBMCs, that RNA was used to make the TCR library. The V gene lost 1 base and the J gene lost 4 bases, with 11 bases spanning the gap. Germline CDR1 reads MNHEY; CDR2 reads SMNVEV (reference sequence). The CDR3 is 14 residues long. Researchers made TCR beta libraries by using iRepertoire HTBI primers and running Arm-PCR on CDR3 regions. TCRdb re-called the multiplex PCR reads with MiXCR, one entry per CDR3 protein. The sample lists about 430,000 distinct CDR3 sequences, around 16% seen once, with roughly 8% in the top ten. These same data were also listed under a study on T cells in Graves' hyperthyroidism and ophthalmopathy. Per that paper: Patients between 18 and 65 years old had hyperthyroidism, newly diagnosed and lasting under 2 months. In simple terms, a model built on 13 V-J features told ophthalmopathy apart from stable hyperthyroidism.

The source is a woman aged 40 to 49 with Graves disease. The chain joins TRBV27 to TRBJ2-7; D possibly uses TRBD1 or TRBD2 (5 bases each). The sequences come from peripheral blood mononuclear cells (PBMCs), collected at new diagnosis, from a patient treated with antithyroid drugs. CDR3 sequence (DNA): TGTGCCAGCAGTTTATACGGGGCCGAATACGAGCAGTACTTC. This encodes CASSLYGAEYEQYF.